This T cell receptor beta chain is drawn from a study of blood T cells in healthy people across ages (dated by TCRdb to between 2015 and 2017). Regarding the study in general: In model experiments, template switching captured roughly one uniquely barcoded TCR beta cDNA molecule for every two T cells. Donors of different ages were randomly distributed across sequencing lanes to avoid experimental bias. To track age-related changes in TCR beta repertoire diversity, the study relied on deep sequencing normalized with unique cDNA molecular identifiers. Using the same blood draw, the study looked at two additional independent replicas of 1 million unique cDNA reads for two donors, one aged 18 to 30 and the other aged 80 or older. The donors were split into four age groups: young (average around 17 years), middle-aged (about 40), aged (more than 60) and long-lived (approximately 80).

The paper's findings and limits, for the study overall: As age increased, observed TCR beta diversity per million T cells dropped in a roughly linear way, and a significant reduction was already evident by age around 41. Because profiling used bulk unsorted PBMCs, naive and antigen-experienced compartments could not be compared conclusively. A strong correlation was found between observed TCR beta diversity and the percentage of naive T cells measured by flow cytometry. The long-lived group showed more naive CD4+ T cells, fewer expanded clones and increased TCR diversity than the aged group, suggesting age selection. Because the CMV infection status of the donors was unknown, age-related changes in expanded clonotypes may potentially have been confounded. Estimates of total diversity based on one million sequenced T cells were regarded as lower bounds and as underestimates.

On this clonotype itself: Its antigen remains unidentified. No qualities accompany the bases; no much larger clone lies one base away.

The roughly 37 donors, aged 6 to 90 years, were systemically healthy Caucasian individuals from Russia. Ten milliliters of peripheral blood were drawn from each donor into EDTA-treated Vacutainer tubes. Ficoll-Paque density-gradient centrifugation was used to isolate PBMCs, with at least 7 million per sample. Total RNA was extracted from PBMCs with Trizol reagent, with at least 6 micrograms obtained per sample. Naive CD45RAhigh/CD27high T cell percentages were measured by flow cytometry on a PBMC aliquot from every donor. Receptor libraries were prepared by 5' RACE. The listed sequencing device is Illumina HiSeq 2500. A second PCR of about 7 to 12 cycles was performed with a sample-barcoded 5' primer and a J-beta primer mix. Each TCR beta cDNA molecule received a unique molecular identifier from a template-switch 5' adaptor carrying 12 random nucleotides. At least 2.5 million CDR3-containing paired-end reads were obtained from each sample. The Mint cDNA synthesis kit, primed by a TRBC-specific oligonucleotide, was used to synthesize first-strand cDNA from all RNA. Following uracil-DNA glycosylase treatment, all cDNA underwent a first 18-cycle PCR with the universal primers M1SS and BC2_uni_R. The study's processing was this. Each sample was normalized by randomly selecting 1 million high-quality reads, each carrying a distinct molecular identifier. Instead of being binned into consensus sequences, reads with shared molecular identifiers were discarded. CDR3 identification, clonotype clustering and error correction used MiTCR with a Q25 quality threshold and the strictest error-elimination algorithm. Lower-bound total TCR beta diversity was estimated with a nonparametric unseen species model using Euler transformation. TCRdb took the public reads, trimmed them with fastp at Q25, ran MiXCR for clone calling and kept in-frame beta chains. When rows share a CDR3 protein, they turn into one entry using the most common DNA and genes. None of the V and J calls come from the authors' own analysis; TCRdb made them. This sample gives around 670,000 distinct CDR3 sequences in total; about 30% of them show up just once. The ten largest clones capture 15% to 18% of the sample.

Its CDR3 holds 15 amino acids, cysteine through phenylalanine. The DNA shown is the 45-base CDR3, in frame from base 1. The clonotype was recovered from a woman at least 80 years old in good health. The chain is encoded by TRBV21-1 joined to TRBJ2-7. TRBV21-1 is listed as a pseudogene. Sequencing was done on a sample of blood. At the DNA level, the sequence is TGTGCCAGCAGCAATTTTACAGTATCCTCCTACGAGCAGTACTTC. Protein translation: CASSNFTVSSYEQYF.